Shown below are 23 T cell receptor beta chains from a single sample sequenced in a study of regulatory T cells in long-lasting Graves disease. Through Arm-PCR of CDR3 regions and iRepertoire HTBI primers, TCR beta libraries were built. Using its own MiXCR run on the multiplex PCR reads, TCRdb lists one record per CDR3 protein. The repertoire includes 650,000 to 850,000 distinct CDR3 sequences, about 32% of them detected once, and about two fifths sits in the top ten. Time point defined: persistent/refractory GD, antithyroid drugs over 5 years with positive TRAb. From PBMCs, RNA was extracted and then used to make the TCR library. The specimen comprised peripheral blood mononuclear cells (PBMCs), sampled when the disease was refractory, from a patient treated with antithyroid drugs. Receptors were obtained from a female donor with Graves disease.

This clonotype appeared a few times. This chain joins TRBV20-1 and TRBJ2-2; D is uncertain. Trimming took off 1 base at V and 8 bases at J, with 8 bases between the two ends. This CDR3 has 12 residues. CDR1 is DFQATT and CDR2 is SNEGSKA in the germline V gene (reference sequence). Here the CDR3 DNA reads TGCAGTGCTAGAGCCCACGGGGGGGAGCTGTTTTTT. Translating gives CSARAHGGELFF.

In regard to this clonotype: A read error may be the cause here, since a much bigger clone is one base away. V is TRBV2 and J is TRBJ1-2; no definite D call. Germline V CDR1 and CDR2: SNHLY, FYNNEI. The CDR3 spans 14 residues. V was cut by 8 bases and J by 2 bases, with 15 bases left in between. The DNA of the CDR3 is TGTGCCAGCTGTAAGAGGGAATTCAACTATGGCTACACCTTC. Encoded protein: CASCKREFNYGYTF.

This chain connects TRBV7-9 to TRBJ1-2; TRBD1 might be the D (6 bases). V was clipped by 1 base and J by 1 base, with 13 bases between them. CDR1 is SEHNR and CDR2 is FQNEAQ in the germline V gene (reference sequence). The CDR3 is made up of 16 amino acids. The CDR3: CASSLEAHRVNYGYTF. DNA for the CDR3: TGTGCCAGCAGCTTAGAGGCCCACAGGGTTAACTATGGCTACACCTTC.

This clonotype was picked up a small number of times. This chain joins TRBV19 and TRBJ1-1; D not resolved. The CDR3 is made up of 14 amino acids. V lost 7 bases and J 6 bases, leaving 18 bases between the germline ends. Per germline, CDR1 LNHDA and CDR2 SQIVND (reference sequence). The CDR3 spells CASTPAGGLAEAFF. The CDR3 DNA reads TGTGCCAGTACCCCAGCGGGAGGGCTCGCTGAAGCTTTCTTT.

The chain couples TRBV12-3 or TRBV12-4 to TRBJ2-7, with D unresolved. V was pared by 7 bases and J by 1 base, with 20 bases between. The CDR3 loop spans 16 amino acids. Written as DNA, the CDR3 is TGTGCCAGCAATCTTAACCTAGGCGGCCTATCCTACGAGCAGTACTTC. As protein: CASNLNLGGLSYEQYF.

Written as DNA, the CDR3 is TGTGCCAGCAGTTTAATTCCGGGGGCTAGGGACACTGAAGCTTTCTTT. Translation: CASSLIPGARDTEAFF. The chain recombines TRBV12-3 or TRBV12-4 with TRBJ1-1; D may be TRBD1 (6 bases). Trimming pared 2 bases from V and 3 bases from J, leaving 16 bases between. CDR3 size: 16 residues.

This clonotype was detected only a few times. The chain uses TRBV3-1 and TRBJ2-7; TRBD1 might be the D (5 bases). Trimming cost V 1 base and J 0 bases, with 10 bases left between them. The CDR3 runs 15 residues. In germline, CDR1 is LGHDT, CDR2 YNNKEL (reference sequence). CDR3 sequence (DNA): TGTGCCAGCAGCCAAGGACAGAATTTCTCCTACGAGCAGTACTTC. Translated, it gives CASSQGQNFSYEQYF.

Written as DNA, the CDR3 is TGTGCCAGCAGCGTAACGGAGGGCCTTGGAAACACCATATATTTT. Translation: CASSVTEGLGNTIYF. The chain employs TRBV9 and TRBJ1-3, with D unclear. This CDR3 has 15 residues. Germline-derived CDR1 and CDR2 are SGDLS and YYNGEE. Trimming removed 1 base at V and 3 bases at J, with 11 bases between.

This clonotype has just one count. The CDR3 coding sequence is TGTGCCAGCAGTCCCGGGACTCGCACCGGGGAGCTGTTTTTT. Its translation is CASSPGTRTGELFF. The rearrangement joins TRBV11-2 to TRBJ2-2; D may be TRBD2 (6 bases). The CDR3 runs to 14 residues. Germline CDR1 and CDR2: SGHAT and FQNNGV. V lost 6 bases, J lost 4 bases, and 12 bases lay in between.

The rearrangement links TRBV5-4 to TRBJ1-1; a weak D match, TRBD1 (6 bases). This CDR3 has 14 amino acids. Trimming shortened V by 0 bases and J by 7 bases, and 13 bases separated the two germline ends. In germline, CDR1 is SGHNT, CDR2 YYREEE (reference sequence). CDR3 DNA sequence: TGTGCCAGCAGCTTGGGTCCCAGGGGAGGTGAAGCTTTCTTT. Amino acid sequence: CASSLGPRGGEAFF.

This clonotype showed up just a few times. The V gene is TRBV5-1, the J gene TRBJ1-5; no clear D. V was cut by 2 bases and J by 4 bases, with 10 bases left in between. The CDR3 has 14 residues. Looked up from germline, CDR1 is SGHRS and CDR2 is YFSETQ. CDR3 loop: CASSFGDYNQPQHF. CDR3 nucleotide sequence: TGCGCCAGCAGCTTTGGAGACTATAATCAGCCCCAGCATTTT.

In this sample, this clonotype turned up a few times. The chain uses TRBV10-3 and TRBJ1-6, with D maybe TRBD1 (5 bases). Germline lookup yields CDR1 ENHRY and CDR2 SYGVKD. The V end lost 3 bases, the J end lost 5 bases, and 11 bases lay between the germline ends. The CDR3 has 15 residues. The CDR3 sequence: CAISEPDRDNSPLHF. In DNA form, the CDR3 reads TGTGCCATCAGTGAACCCGACAGAGATAATTCACCCCTCCACTTT.

This chain links TRBV11-1 with TRBJ2-1; the match to TRBD2 covers 8 bases. The CDR3 has 14 amino acids. CDR1 and CDR2 from the germline V gene are SGHAT and FQDESV (reference sequence). V dropped 3 bases and J dropped 9; count of bases not matched to a gene: 7. The CDR3 loop reads CASSLGQTSAEQFF. The CDR3 region has the DNA TGTGCCAGCAGCTTGGGCCAGACTAGCGCTGAGCAGTTCTTC.

The chain recombines TRBV19 with TRBJ1-3; D may be TRBD1 (6 bases). Germline values: CDR1 LNHDA, CDR2 SQIVND (reference sequence). V lost 6 bases to trimming and J lost 8 bases, with 14 bases between them. The CDR3 extends over 13 amino acids. The CDR3: CASRQGSGHTIYF. The CDR3 DNA reads TGTGCCAGTAGACAGGGTTCCGGACACACCATATATTTT.

For this clonotype: At one end the junction does not follow the germline gene, possibly because of a read error. V and J are TRBV2 and TRBJ2-1, with D uncertain. The CDR3 consists of 14 residues. Germline-derived CDR1 and CDR2 are SNHLY and FYNNEI. The CDR3: CASSDVSSYNERFF. The CDR3 DNA sequence: TGTGCCAGCAGTGACGTGAGCTCCTACAATGAGCGGTTCTTC.

The chain is built from TRBV6-1 and TRBJ1-6; unclear D gene. The germline V and J ends were trimmed by 5 bases and 8 bases, with 10 bases remaining between them. Germline V gene sequence: CDR1 MNHNS, CDR2 SASEGT. This CDR3 contains 13 residues. CDR3 sequence (DNA): TGTGCCAGCAGTCGAGCAAGGGATTCACCCCTCCACTTT. It is translated as CASSRARDSPLHF.

A note on this clonotype: A single base is all that separates this from a far larger clone, so a read error is likely. The V gene is TRBV12-3 or TRBV12-4, the J gene TRBJ2-2; 8 bases align to TRBD2. Trimming cost V 5 bases and J 5 bases; bases outside gene matches: 1. The CDR3 extends over 13 amino acids. CDR3: CASSGTRTGELFF. CDR3 in DNA: TGTGCCAGCAGTGGGACTAGAACCGGGGAGCTGTTTTTT.

V is TRBV12-3 or TRBV12-4 and J is TRBJ2-7; weak D call: TRBD1 (5 bases). Between the trimmed V and J ends, which lost 5 bases and 3 bases, there was a span of 8 bases. The CDR3 consists of 12 residues. DNA for the CDR3: TGTGCCAGCAGTGGACAACTCTACGAGCAGTACTTC. This sequence encodes CASSGQLYEQYF.

This clonotype was picked up one time. The CDR3 protein is CATSDSDSPYEQYF. In DNA form, the CDR3 reads TGTGCCACCAGTGACTCGGACAGCCCCTACGAGCAGTACTTC. The chain combines TRBV24-1 with TRBJ2-7, with a weak D call TRBD1 (6 bases). CDR3 length equals 14 residues. Between the trimmed V and J ends, which lost 4 bases and 2 bases, there was a span of 11 bases. The germline gives CDR1 KGHDR, CDR2 SFDVKD.

This clonotype was detected only a few times. V is TRBV2 and J is TRBJ1-2, with no clear D. Trimming removed 2 bases at V and 1 base at J, with 14 bases between. The CDR3 totals 16 residues. Per germline, CDR1 SNHLY and CDR2 FYNNEI. The CDR3: CASSEPRRILNYGYTF. In DNA, the CDR3 is TGTGCCAGCAGTGAACCCCGTAGAATCCTTAACTATGGCTACACCTTC. The full variable domain, rest sourced from reference TRBV2 and TRBJ1-2, is EPEVTQTPSHQVTQMGQEVILRCVPISNHLYFYWYRQILGQKVEFLVSFYNNEISEKSEIFDDQFSVERPDGSNFTLKIRSTKLEDSAMYFCASSEPRRILNYGYTFGSGTRLTVV.

In this sample, this clonotype turned up a few times. The chain joins TRBV5-1 to TRBJ2-7; D may be TRBD1 (6 bases). The germline CDR1 and CDR2 sequences are SGHRS and YFSETQ. The length of the CDR3 is 14 residues. The V gene lost 2 bases and the J gene lost 4 bases, with 13 bases spanning the gap. The chain's CDR3 is CASSLSGAVYEQYF. The CDR3 DNA sequence: TGCGCCAGCAGCTTATCAGGGGCAGTTTACGAGCAGTACTTC.

This clonotype was seen more than once but under ten times. The V gene is TRBV20-1, the J gene TRBJ1-1; weak D call: TRBD1 (6 bases). The V and J ends lost 2 bases and 5 bases respectively, with 18 bases between them. Germline V gives CDR1 DFQATT, CDR2 SNEGSKA (reference sequence). There are 15 residues in the CDR3. The CDR3, as DNA: TGCAGTGCTAGACTCCCCGCGGGGGCGCGTACTGAAGCTTTCTTT. This encodes CSARLPAGARTEAFF.

The V gene is TRBV20-1, the J gene TRBJ2-7, with D perhaps matching TRBD1 (5 bases). CDR3 length: 12 amino acids. With 6 bases removed from V and 2 bases from J, the gap between germline ends came to 11 bases. Germline CDR1 is DFQATT and CDR2 is SNEGSKA (reference sequence). The CDR3 bases are TGCAGTGCATTCGGACAAACCTACGAGCAGTACTTC. This encodes CSAFGQTYEQYF.